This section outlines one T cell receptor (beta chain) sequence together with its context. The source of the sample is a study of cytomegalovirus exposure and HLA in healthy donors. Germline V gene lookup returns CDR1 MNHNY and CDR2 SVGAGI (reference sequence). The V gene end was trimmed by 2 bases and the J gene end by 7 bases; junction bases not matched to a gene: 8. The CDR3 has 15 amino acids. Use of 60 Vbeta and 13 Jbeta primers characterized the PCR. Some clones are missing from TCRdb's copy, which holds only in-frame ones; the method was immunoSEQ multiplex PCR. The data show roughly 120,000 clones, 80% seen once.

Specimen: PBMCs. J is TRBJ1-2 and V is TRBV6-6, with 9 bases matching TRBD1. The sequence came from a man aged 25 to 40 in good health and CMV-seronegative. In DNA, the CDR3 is TGTGCCAGCAGTTACCCCCCGGGACAGGGAGTTGGCTACACCTTC. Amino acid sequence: CASSYPPGQGVGYTF.